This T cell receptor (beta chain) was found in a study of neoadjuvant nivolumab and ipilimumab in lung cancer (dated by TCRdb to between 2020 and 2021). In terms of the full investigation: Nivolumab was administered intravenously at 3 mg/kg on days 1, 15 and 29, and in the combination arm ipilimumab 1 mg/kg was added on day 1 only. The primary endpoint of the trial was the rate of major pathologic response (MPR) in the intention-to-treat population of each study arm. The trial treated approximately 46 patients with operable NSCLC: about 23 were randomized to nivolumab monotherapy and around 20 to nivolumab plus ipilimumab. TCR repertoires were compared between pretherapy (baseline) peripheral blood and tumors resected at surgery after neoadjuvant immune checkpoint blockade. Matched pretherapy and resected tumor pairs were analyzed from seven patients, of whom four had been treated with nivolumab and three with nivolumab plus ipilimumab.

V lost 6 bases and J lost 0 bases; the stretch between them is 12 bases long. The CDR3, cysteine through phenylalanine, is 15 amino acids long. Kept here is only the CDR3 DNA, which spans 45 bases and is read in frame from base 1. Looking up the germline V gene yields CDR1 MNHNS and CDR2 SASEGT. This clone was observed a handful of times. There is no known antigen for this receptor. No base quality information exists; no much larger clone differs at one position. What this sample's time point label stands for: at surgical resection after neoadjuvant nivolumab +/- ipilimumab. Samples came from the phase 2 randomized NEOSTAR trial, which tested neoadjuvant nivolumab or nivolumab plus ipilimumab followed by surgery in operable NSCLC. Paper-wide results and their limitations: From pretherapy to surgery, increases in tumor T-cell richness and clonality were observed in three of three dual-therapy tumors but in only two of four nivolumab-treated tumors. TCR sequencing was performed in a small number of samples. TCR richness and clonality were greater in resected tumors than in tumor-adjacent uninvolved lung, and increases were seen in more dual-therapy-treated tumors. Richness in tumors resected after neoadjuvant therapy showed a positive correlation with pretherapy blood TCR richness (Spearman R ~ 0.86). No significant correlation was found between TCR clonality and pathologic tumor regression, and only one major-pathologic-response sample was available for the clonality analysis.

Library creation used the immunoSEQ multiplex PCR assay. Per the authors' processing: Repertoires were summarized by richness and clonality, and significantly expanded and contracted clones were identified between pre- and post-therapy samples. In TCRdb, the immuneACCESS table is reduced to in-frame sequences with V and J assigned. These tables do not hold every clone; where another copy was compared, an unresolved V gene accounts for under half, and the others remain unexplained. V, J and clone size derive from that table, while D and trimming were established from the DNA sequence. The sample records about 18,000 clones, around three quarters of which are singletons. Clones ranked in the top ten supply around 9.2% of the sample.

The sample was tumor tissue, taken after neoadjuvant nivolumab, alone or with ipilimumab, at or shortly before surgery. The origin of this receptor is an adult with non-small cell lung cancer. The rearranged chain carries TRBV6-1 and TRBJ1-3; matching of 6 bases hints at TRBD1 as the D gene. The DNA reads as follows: TGTGCCAGCAGCGCCGACAGGAGCTCTGGAAACACCATATATTTT. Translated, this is CASSADRSSGNTIYF.